This T cell receptor (beta chain) was identified in a study of cytomegalovirus exposure and HLA in healthy donors (dated by TCRdb to about 2017). Background for the entire study: According to an earlier analysis of 550 to 700 of the donors, 150 million to 200 million T cells yielded 90 million to 130 million unique TCR beta sequences and about 280 Gb of sequence data. Around 330 gigabases of sequencing data and tens of millions of unique TCR sequences made up an early release that covered under 750 HLA-typed donors. The genetic ancestry cluster associated with self-reported Caucasian donors included roughly 84% of the roughly 380 genotyped donors. The study aimed to test whether signatures of past pathogen exposure could be identified by cataloging public T cell receptors. Using immunosequencing, the study profiled T cell repertoires from fewer than 700 subjects and related those repertoires to cytomegalovirus serostatus. Along with the approximately 670-subject first cohort, a separate validation cohort of over a hundred different subjects was used. High-throughput TCR immunosequencing, statistical association of individual TCRs with disease status, and machine learning were combined to predict cytomegalovirus infection status. To study patterns of TCR occurrence, a later analysis re-analyzed previously published TCR beta repertoires from 650 to 750 donors and added high-resolution HLA genotyping. Rather than using new phenotypic data, the later analysis identified candidate immune exposures from TCR beta sequences and from how often those sequences occurred across donors. An earlier analysis of 500 to 650 of the donors applied high-throughput TCR beta sequencing to assess whether each TCR beta V gene segment acted as functional or pseudogenic. Donor age, sex, ethnicity and CMV serostatus were collected together with the repertoire data. A later genetic analysis used genome-wide SNP genotypes for about 65% of the roughly 670 donors, treating that subset as a discovery cohort. All discovery cohort repertoires had been generated using a single sequencing platform. HLA typing included class I and class II loci at four-digit resolution. Typing coverage differed by locus: A, B, C, DRB1 and DQB1 were typed in roughly 620-640 donors, DQA1 in about 510, DPA1 in around 610, and DPB1 in roughly 450. Because of strong linkage in the cohort, roughly 5 DR-DQ haplotypes were treated as single units for association and clustering. Among several hundred genotyped donors of the cohort, an average of around 220,000 unique TCR beta nucleotide sequences was sequenced per donor, of which roughly 17% were non-productive. General findings and caveats noted by the study authors: Sequencing depth was assumed to be roughly uniform across donors in the presence/absence analyses, though that assumption may not hold. HLA typing was unavailable for some donors at each locus, so association tests used only the typed subset. A later analysis associated roughly 17,000 TCR beta sequences with specific HLA alleles at a false discovery rate of 0.05. The sequencing pipeline was judged likely to have produced a cluster of highly shared sequence variants as a technical artifact. Cytomegalovirus status was reported to be diagnosed by the classifier with high specificity and sensitivity in both the original and validation cohorts. Broadly in line with IMGT annotations, most TCR beta V segments showed up in productive rearrangements about 87% or about 30% of the time in an earlier analysis of 587 of the donors. A further reported finding was that TCR beta sequences accurately predicted the HLA-A and HLA-B alleles for most subjects in the first cohort. Most TCR sequences were seen in very few donors, while some public TCRs were found in many individuals. In vitro tests confirmed that a few of the cytomegalovirus-associated TCR beta chains recognize cytomegalovirus antigens. According to a later analysis, parvovirus B19, influenza, CMV and Epstein-Barr virus appeared linked to several top co-occurrence clusters. Because counts were too low, 15 to 20 rarely observed V segments, including chromosome 9 orphons, were excluded from the earlier analysis of 500 to 700 of the donors. Correlated functional status among segregating V segments might be attributable to linkage disequilibrium, but an unknown experimental factor could not be ruled out. In a later analysis, HLA-associated TCR beta chains showed more clonal expansion and lower generation probabilities than non-associated chains that were equally common. A total of roughly 160 TCR beta chains were listed by the study as associated with cytomegalovirus. V-gene and J-gene trimming of TCR beta chains was associated with a missense DCLRE1C variant in a later genetic analysis, and the association was replicated in an independent cohort. It was suggested by the authors that the approach could potentially be generalized to other disease states and immunological phenotypes. CMV serostatus was the only immune exposure information available for the cohort. Some IMGT-functional V segments, including TRBV6-2 and TRBV6-3, could not be distinguished by the 87-base-pair reads and were therefore excluded. According to a later analysis, most CMV-associated TCR beta chains appeared to be HLA-restricted, and the HLA associations seemed to be driven largely by CMV exposure. A later genetic analysis reported fewer N-insertions in productive TCRs among donors in an Asian-associated ancestry cluster than the roughly 620-donor mean. In a later analysis, TCR association rates were found to vary across HLA loci, with the most associated TCRs seen for DRB1 alleles and the fewest for HLA-C alleles. Assigning TCR associations to individual alleles was difficult when HLA alleles, especially DR and DQ, strongly co-occurred. In this cohort, only TCR beta chains were sequenced, and detectable features were limited by the absence of alpha or paired-chain data.

In the germline V gene (reference sequence), CDR1 corresponds to SGHNT and CDR2 to YYREEE. The CDR3 holds 13 amino acids from the cysteine to the phenylalanine. Just CDR3 DNA is preserved here, 39 bases in frame from base 1. The germline V and J ends show losses of 4 bases and 3 bases respectively, and no gene match explains 4 bases of the junction. The cohort comprised several hundred healthy bone marrow donors. All cohort members were sampled while nominally healthy, although unrecorded immune exposures were likely present. The donor tested CMV seronegative, placing the donor among the 350 to 400 seronegative members of the cohort. A peripheral blood sample was provided by each donor, and peripheral blood mononuclear cells were used for TCR beta sequencing. Genomic DNA was extracted from the blood cell samples with the Qiagen DNeasy Blood Extraction Kit. Library construction relied on the immunoSEQ multiplex PCR assay. For the multiplex PCR, a mixture combining 60 forward primers for TCR Vbeta segments and 13 reverse primers for TCR Jbeta segments was used. The CDR3 region of rearranged TCR beta genes was amplified from genomic DNA with a multiplex PCR assay. On the Illumina HiSeq System, the amplified TCR beta libraries were sequenced as 87-base-pair reads. In the source study's methods: A later analysis counted some 74 million unique TCR beta chains across the 550 to 800 repertoires, and approximately 11 million of these chains were shared by at least two donors. Raw reads were error-corrected and collapsed into unique sequences with a nearest-neighbor algorithm that merged closely related sequences to remove PCR and sequencing errors. CDR3 sequences were aligned to IMGT reference sequences to assign V, D and J gene segments. For a sequence to be retained, a match of at least six nucleotides was required to both a V gene segment and a J gene segment. A rearrangement counted as productive if the CDR3 had no stop codons and remained in frame with V and J, and every other rearrangement counted as non-productive. CDR3 was defined by IMGT convention, running from the second conserved V-encoded cysteine to the conserved J-encoded phenylalanine. The earlier analysis of more than 450 of the donors excluded sequences that lacked an unambiguous match to a single V gene segment. In an earlier analysis of some 590 of the donors, V segments were called functional above 56.7% productive rearrangements and were called segregating when the between-donor standard deviation exceeded 5%. A statistical classification framework was built to diagnose cytomegalovirus status from the catalog of TCR beta chain sequences. A later analysis assigned V and J genes by comparing TCR nucleotide sequences with IMGT/GENE-DB human TR gene sequences. In a later analysis, CDR3 sequences and most-parsimonious VDJ recombination scenarios were assigned using the TCRdist pipeline. A later analysis defined each TCR beta chain by its CDR3 amino acid sequence plus V-gene family, and excluded reads lacking a unique V-gene family. As a way to deal with suspected cross-contamination and a sequencing artifact, a later analysis dropped approximately 570 nucleotide sequences that were highly shared and had low generation probability. In a later analysis, a clonal expansion index was calculated for each public chain from normalized within-repertoire ranks of inferred template counts. A later analysis computed generation probabilities with a VDJ recombination model fitted to out-of-frame rearrangements, and checked the results against IGoR. In a later analysis, hypergeometric tests were used to score TCR-TCR, TCR-HLA and TCR-CMV co-occurrence, with a repertoire-size bias correction applied to TCR pairs. In a later analysis, false discovery rates were estimated by permuting HLA or CMV assignments 20 times. A later analysis grouped co-occurring TCRs with DBSCAN, adding TCRdist sequence similarity when clustering within HLA-allele-positive subsets. Repertoires with fewer than 30,000 or more than 120,000 public chains, plus five repertoires with anomalous nucleotide sharing, were excluded from co-occurrence clustering. In TCRdb, the immuneACCESS table is reduced to in-frame sequences with V and J assigned. These tables do not hold every clone; where another copy was compared, an unresolved V gene accounts for under half, and the others remain unexplained. The V and J calls and clone size are taken from that table; D and trimming were inferred from the DNA. This sample gives 130,000 or so clones in total; roughly 79% of them show up just once. The ten largest make up approximately 2.2% of the sample.

With respect to this clone: This clone's antigen is unknown. Base qualities are not recorded, but no much larger clone differs from it by a single base.

This chain is built from TRBV5-4 and TRBJ2-7; TRBD2 fits 7 bases in the junction. The specimen was PBMCs. This clonotype originated in a woman aged 40 to 50 in good health and CMV-seronegative. The CDR3 corresponds to CASSVGTIYEQYF. The DNA sequence follows: TGTGCCAGCAGCGTCGGGACTATCTACGAGCAGTACTTC.